This entry describes one TCR beta chain. V was trimmed by 10 bases and J by 4 bases, leaving 20 bases between them. The CDR3 runs to 15 residues. Germline V gives CDR1 ENHRY, CDR2 SYGVKD. Enrolment of Seattle patients took place during active infection, and they were followed longitudinally. Original analysis: Scientists estimated how many nucleated cells there were by amplifying reference gene primers. Sequencing used immunoSEQ multiplex PCR; TCRdb keeps in-frame clones, though not all of them. V and J calls and clone size are as listed in that table; D and trimming were resolved from the DNA. The sample has about 140,000 clones; about 85% are singletons. The entry originates in a study of blood T cell repertoires in COVID-19. Overall study: From the United States, Italy and Spain came samples of acute and convalescent COVID-19. Sources were T cells, B-cell-depleted T cells, or PBMCs; the material itself was cDNA or gDNA.

What was sequenced was peripheral blood. The V call is TRBV10-3, the J call TRBJ1-5, with D possibly being TRBD1 (5 bases). The receptor comes from a human donor with COVID-19, enrolled during active disease. The donor label of this sample is uncertain. As DNA, the CDR3 is TGTGCCACCGAGGAGGGAGGGAAGGGGAATCAGCCCCAGCATTTT. Its protein product is CATEEGGKGNQPQHF.